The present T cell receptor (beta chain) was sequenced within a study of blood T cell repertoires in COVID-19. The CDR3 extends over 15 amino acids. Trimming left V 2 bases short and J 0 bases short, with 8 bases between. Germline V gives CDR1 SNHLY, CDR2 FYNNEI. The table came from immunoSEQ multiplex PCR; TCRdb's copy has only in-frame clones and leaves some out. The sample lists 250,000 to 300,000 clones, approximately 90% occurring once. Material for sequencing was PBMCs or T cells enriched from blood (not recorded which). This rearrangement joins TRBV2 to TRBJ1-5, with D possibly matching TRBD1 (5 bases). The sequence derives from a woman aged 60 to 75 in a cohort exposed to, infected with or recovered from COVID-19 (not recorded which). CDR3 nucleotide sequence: TGTGCCAGCAGTGAAAGGCAGGGTAGCAATCAGCCCCAGCATTTT. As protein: CASSERQGSNQPQHF.